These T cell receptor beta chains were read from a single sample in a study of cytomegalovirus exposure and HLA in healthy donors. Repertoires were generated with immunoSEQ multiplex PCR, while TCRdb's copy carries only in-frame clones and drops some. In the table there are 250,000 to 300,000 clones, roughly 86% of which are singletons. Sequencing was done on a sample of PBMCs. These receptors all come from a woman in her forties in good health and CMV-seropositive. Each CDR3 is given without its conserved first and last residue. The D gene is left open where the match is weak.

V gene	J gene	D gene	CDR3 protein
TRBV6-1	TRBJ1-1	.	ASSESGNTEAF
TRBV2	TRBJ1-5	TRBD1	ASRSGTGAPYSNQPQH
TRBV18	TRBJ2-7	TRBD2	ASSPGLAGSYEQY
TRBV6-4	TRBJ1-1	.	ASTPEKGATEAF
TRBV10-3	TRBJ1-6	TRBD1	AIRPSDRGANSPLH
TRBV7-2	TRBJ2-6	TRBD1	ASSLARGQGVTGANVLT
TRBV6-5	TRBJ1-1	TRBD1	ASSQGQGAKTEAF
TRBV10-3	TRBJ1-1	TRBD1	AITSDRDNTEAF
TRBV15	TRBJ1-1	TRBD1	ATGQGDTEAF
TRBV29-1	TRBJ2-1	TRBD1	SVGTVDRGPYNEQF
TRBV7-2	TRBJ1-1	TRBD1	ASSLGQVFMNTEAF
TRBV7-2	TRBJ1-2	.	ASSLTSAGGDYGYT
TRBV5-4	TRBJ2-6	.	ASSFMGAGANVLT
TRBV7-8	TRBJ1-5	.	ASSWAPLQPQH
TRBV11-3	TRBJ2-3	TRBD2	ASSPGLAGDTQY
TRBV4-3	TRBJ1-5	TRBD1	ASSQETGGMNSNQPQH
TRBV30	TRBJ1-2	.	AWSVRGGRGGGYT
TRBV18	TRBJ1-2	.	ASSPTGSDYGYT
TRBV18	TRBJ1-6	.	ASSPLQGNSPLH
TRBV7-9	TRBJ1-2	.	ASSLVDTHNYGYT
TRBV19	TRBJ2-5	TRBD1	ASSTGQGSGTQY
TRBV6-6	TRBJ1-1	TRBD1	ASTLTGGAAEAF